The 25 T cell receptor beta chains listed next were all sequenced from one sample in a study of kidney transplant recipient with SARS-CoV-2 infection. TCRdb called the reads again in MiXCR, with one record for every CDR3 protein. The table has about 250,000 distinct CDR3 sequences, more than 25% seen once. Sequenced material: a blood sample, taken at baseline and between days 110 and 120 from a kidney transplant recipient. The receptors originated from a male patient between 25 and 39 years old who had COVID-19 and was a kidney transplant recipient. The graft donor may have given rise to some T cells.

Details on this clonotype: At one end the junction does not follow the germline gene, possibly because of a read error. This chain joins TRBV27 and TRBJ2-1, with TRBD2 matching 11 bases. The germline V gene has CDR1 MNHEY and CDR2 SMNVEV (reference sequence). The CDR3 runs to 21 residues. The CDR3 sequence: CASSSEPGQKLAGGSYSEQFF. Here the CDR3 DNA reads TGTGCCAGCAGTTCCGAACCGGGACAGAAGCTAGCGGGAGGATCCTACAGTGAGCAGTTCTTC.

A note on this clonotype: A clone one base away is much larger, so this may be a read error. This chain links TRBV6-5 with TRBJ1-2; the D is unclear. Looked up from germline, CDR1 is MNHEY and CDR2 is SVGAGI. The CDR3 is made up of 17 amino acids. CDR3 in amino acids: CASSSYPECRKTYGCTF. In DNA, the CDR3 is TGTGCCAGCAGTTCGTATCCGGAATGTAGAAAGACCTATGGCTGCACCTTC.

Only a few counts were recorded for this clonotype. CDR3 in DNA: TGTGCCTGGTTCTTAGAGCGTTATAGAAAGACCTATGGCTACACCTTC. Protein product: CAWFLERYRKTYGYTF. The gene calls are TRBV30 and TRBJ1-2; D gene unclear. Trimming left V 5 bases short and J 4 bases short, with 23 bases between. Germline-derived CDR1 and CDR2 are GTSNPN and SVGIG (reference sequence). The CDR3 is 16 residues long.

As concerns this clonotype: One base away lies a much larger clone, so this may be a sequencing read error. V is TRBV5-1 and J is TRBJ2-7; 7 bases map to TRBD2. The CDR3 extends over 15 amino acids. Germline lookup yields CDR1 SGHRS and CDR2 YFSETQ. V lost 4 bases and J lost 6; bases outside the gene matches: 13. CDR3 loop: CASSLTGAGISEQYF. The DNA for the CDR3 is TGCGCCAGCAGCCTAACGGGAGCGGGAATCTCCGAGCAGTACTTC.

There are many counts of this clonotype. The chain has TRBV8-2 and TRBJ2-6. TRBV8-2 is assigned pseudogene status. CDR3 length equals 17 residues. CDR3 bases: TGTGGCATATGGGGTAGGATAACACAAAGTCGGGCCAACGTCCTGACTTTC. Encoded protein: CGIWGRITQSRANVLTF.

Comments on this clonotype: This sequence may be a read error, since a much larger clone differs from it by one base. The gene calls are TRBV3-1 and TRBJ2-2; unclear D gene. The ends were cut back, 5 bases at V and 5 bases at J, with 24 bases in the middle. CDR1 LGHDT and CDR2 YNNKEL come from the germline V gene (reference sequence). This CDR3 is 18 amino acids long. This CDR3 is CASSLNHLISGLTGELFF. CDR3 nucleotides: TGTGCCAGCAGCTTGAATCATCTCATTTCAGGCTTGACCGGGGAGCTGTTTTTT.

This clonotype was observed many times. The chain joins TRBV2 to TRBJ1-1; tentative D call: TRBD1 (5 bases). The CDR3 has 14 residues. Germline CDR1 reads SNHLY; CDR2 reads FYNNEI. V was cut by 4 bases and J by 4 bases, with 13 bases left in between. CDR3 residues: CASSGIEGITEAFF. In DNA form, the CDR3 reads TGTGCCAGCAGTGGTATAGAGGGGATCACTGAAGCTTTCTTT. Variable domain in full (rest from reference TRBV2 and TRBJ1-1): EPEVTQTPSHQVTQMGQEVILRCVPISNHLYFYWYRQILGQKVEFLVSFYNNEISEKSEIFDDQFSVERPDGSNFTLKIRSTKLEDSAMYFCASSGIEGITEAFFGQGTRLTVV.

On this clonotype: A much larger clone sits a single nucleotide away, making a read error possible. The J gene is TRBJ1-5, the V gene TRBV16, with 8 bases that match TRBD1. The CDR3 is made up of 19 amino acids. Per germline, CDR1 KGHSY and CDR2 FQNENV. CDR3 nucleotide sequence: TGTGCCAGCAGCCAATCGACACGGGACAGGTTTTATAGCGATCAGCCCCAGCATTTT. It encodes CASSQSTRDRFYSDQPQHF.

A word on this clonotype: This clone may be a read error of a much larger clone one base away. The CDR3 does not close with the conserved phenylalanine or tryptophan, likely indicating a read error. This chain connects TRBV6-8 to TRBJ1-2; D uncertain. The V and J ends lost 4 bases and 4 bases respectively, with 22 bases between them. CDR1 and CDR2 from the germline V gene are MNHGY and SAAAGT. There are 17 residues in the CDR3. The CDR3 sequence is CASSFETRSRKTYGYTS. CDR3 coding DNA: TGTGCCAGCAGTTTTGAAACACGCTCTAGAAAGACCTATGGCTACACCTCC.

On this clonotype: This sequence may be a read error, since a much larger clone differs from it by one base. This chain connects TRBV11-2 to TRBJ2-2; perhaps TRBD1 as D (6 bases). This CDR3 has 15 residues. CDR1 and CDR2 from the germline V gene are SGHAT and FQNNGV. The CDR3 region has the DNA TGTGCCAGCAGCCTGAGGCCAGGGGCGGTCGGGGAGCCGTTTTTT. Translating gives CASSLRPGAVGEPFF.

This clonotype was detected ten times or more. The CDR3, as DNA: TGCAGTGCTGCCAGGGACAGGGGAAGAAACACCATATATTTT. Protein: CSAARDRGRNTIYF. The chain joins TRBV20-1 to TRBJ1-3; TRBD1 matches 10 bases. Germline V gene lookup returns CDR1 DFQATT and CDR2 SNEGSKA (reference sequence). The CDR3 sequence is 14 residues long. The V gene end was trimmed by 5 bases and the J gene end by 5 bases; junction bases not matched to a gene: 6.

This clonotype was detected many times. As DNA, the CDR3 is TGTGCCAGCTCACCACGGCTAGCGGGGATAGACAATGAGCAGTTCTTC. Translated: CASSPRLAGIDNEQFF. The chain uses TRBV18 and TRBJ2-1; 9 nucleotides match TRBD2. The CDR3 totals 16 residues. V lost 1 base and J lost 5; bases outside the gene matches: 6. The germline gives CDR1 KGHSH, CDR2 LQKENI.

This chain joins TRBV24-1 and TRBJ2-3; weak D call: TRBD1 (6 bases). This CDR3 has 16 residues. Trimming cost V 6 bases and J 2 bases, with 17 bases left between them. Germline V gene data show CDR1 as KGHDR and CDR2 as SFDVKD. For the CDR3, the DNA is TGTGCCACCAGTTCGTTTCAGGGGCAATCCACAGATACGCAGTATTTT. It translates to CATSSFQGQSTDTQYF.

Concerning this clonotype: One base away lies a much larger clone, so this may be a sequencing read error. The J gene is TRBJ1-1, the V gene TRBV6-2 or TRBV6-3, with 9 bases identical to TRBD1. The germline gives CDR1 MNHEY, CDR2 SVGEGT. CDR3 length: 15 amino acids. V gave up 5 bases and J gave up 2 bases; unmatched junction bases: 6. The chain's CDR3 is CASSRGQGHNTEAFF. The CDR3 DNA reads as TGTGCCAGCAGTAGGGGACAGGGCCACAACACTGAAGCTTTCTTT.

This clonotype was recorded many times. V and J are TRBV25-1 and TRBJ2-2; 13 nucleotides agree with TRBD2. V trimming: 4 bases; J trimming: 0 bases; junction bases outside the gene matches: 5. CDR1 and CDR2 from the germline V gene are MGHDK and SYGVNS. The CDR3 covers 18 residues. CDR3 sequence reads: CASSGRLAGGTNTGELFF. The CDR3 DNA reads as TGTGCCAGCAGTGGCCGACTAGCGGGGGGTACGAACACCGGGGAGCTGTTTTTT.

Ten or more counts support this clonotype. The V call is TRBV3-1, the J call TRBJ1-5; 8 nucleotides match TRBD1. Germline V gene lookup returns CDR1 LGHDT and CDR2 YNNKEL (reference sequence). The ends lost 5 bases at V and 3 bases at J; junction bases unmatched: 9. The CDR3 contains 16 residues. CDR3 protein: CASSDGQGEANQPQHF. The DNA of the CDR3 is TGTGCCAGCAGCGATGGACAGGGAGAGGCCAATCAGCCCCAGCATTTT.

This clonotype was found a few times. The chain employs TRBV5-6 and TRBJ1-2; D is undetermined. The CDR3 contains 16 residues. Germline CDR1 SGHDT, CDR2 YYEEEE. Trimming cost V 7 bases and J 4 bases, with 23 bases left between them. For the CDR3, the DNA is TGTGCCAGCCGTCTTTTCAATAGTCGAAAGACCTATGGCTACACCTTC. This encodes CASRLFNSRKTYGYTF.

Comment on this clonotype: This sequence is one base from a far larger clone and is likely a read error. The chain couples TRBV6-5 to TRBJ1-5; TRBD1 aligns across 10 bases. The CDR3 runs to 15 residues. Germline V CDR1 and CDR2: MNHEY, SVGAGI. CDR3 sequence reads: CAGSYADRGNQPQHF. The CDR3 coding sequence is TGTGCCGGCAGTTACGCGGACAGGGGGAATCAGCCCCAGCATTTT.

This clonotype appeared many times. This chain joins TRBV7-2 and TRBJ1-4, with TRBD1 as a possible D gene (6 bases). CDR1 SGHTA and CDR2 FQGNSA come from the germline V gene. This CDR3 comprises 13 residues. V was cut by 2 bases and J by 8 bases, with 9 bases left in between. CDR3 residues: CASSLQGREKLFF. CDR3 coding DNA: TGTGCCAGCAGCTTACAGGGGAGGGAAAAACTGTTTTTT. Full variable domain (rest looked up from reference TRBV7-2 and TRBJ1-4): GAGVSQSPSNKVTEKGKDVELRCDPISGHTALYWYRQSLGQGLEFLIYFQGNSAPDKSGLPSDRFSAERTGGSVSTLTIQRTQQEDSAVYLCASSLQGREKLFFGSGTQLSVL.

Remarks on this clonotype: One junction end does not reproduce the germline sequence, and a read error may be involved. The J gene is TRBJ2-5, the V gene TRBV5-1, with 13 bases lining up with TRBD2. The CDR3 extends over 16 amino acids. Germline V gene lookup returns CDR1 SGHRS and CDR2 YFSETQ. CDR3 bases: TGCGCCAGCAGCAGGACTAGCGGGAGCTCCTACAATGAGCAGCTCTTC. Amino acid sequence: CASSRTSGSSYNEQLF. Full variable domain (rest looked up from reference TRBV5-1 and TRBJ2-5): KAGVTQTPRYLIKTRGQQVTLSCSPISGHRSVSWYQQTPGQGLQFLFEYFSETQRNKGNFPGRFSGRQFSNSRSEMNVSTLELGDSALYLCASSRTSGSSYNEQLFGPGTRLLVL.

This clonotype has ten or more counts. CDR3 region: CASSENGPYGKTYGYTF. Here the CDR3 DNA reads TGTGCCAGCAGTGAGAATGGGCCTTACGGAAAGACCTATGGCTACACCTTC. The V gene is TRBV6-9, the J gene TRBJ1-2; D ambiguous. CDR1 and CDR2 (germline): MNHGY, SVAAGI. The CDR3 totals 17 residues. The V end was cut by 5 bases, the J end by 4 bases, with 23 bases between.

The sample holds a few counts of this clonotype. The CDR3 nucleotides are TGTGGCAGTCTGCCAAATGATAGCCGAAAGACCTATGGCTACACCTTC. It codes for CGSLPNDSRKTYGYTF. The chain has TRBV8-2 and TRBJ1-2. TRBV8-2 is annotated as a pseudogene. CDR3 length: 16 residues.

This clonotype has just one count. A much larger clone sits a single nucleotide away, making a read error possible. The V gene is TRBV3-1, the J gene TRBJ2-3; 10 bases agree with TRBD2. V lost 5 bases to trimming and J lost 4 bases; unmatched junction nucleotides: 9. This CDR3 region has 16 residues. Germline V gene lookup returns CDR1 LGHDT and CDR2 YNNKEL (reference sequence). CDR3 coding DNA: TGTGCCAGCAGCTTTACCCCACTAGCGGGATCAGATACGCAGTATTTT. Amino acids: CASSFTPLAGSDTQYF.

This clonotype occurred many times. The chain has TRBV19 and TRBJ1-2; the D is unclear. The germline CDR1 and CDR2 sequences are LNHDA and SQIVND (reference sequence). Deletions cut 0 bases from V and 8 bases from J, with 13 bases between. The CDR3 loop spans 14 amino acids. As DNA, the CDR3 is TGTGCCAGTAGTATAGAATTTCGGGGTTACGGCTACACCTTC. Encoded protein: CASSIEFRGYGYTF.

This clonotype was seen more than once but under ten times. This chain links TRBV20-1 with TRBJ1-2; D not resolved. V was cut by 6 bases and J by 5 bases, with 13 bases left in between. In germline, CDR1 is DFQATT, CDR2 SNEGSKA (reference sequence). This CDR3 contains 12 residues. CDR3 nucleotides: TGCAGTGCGCAGATAGGCGTATATGGCTACACCTTC. Amino acids: CSAQIGVYGYTF.